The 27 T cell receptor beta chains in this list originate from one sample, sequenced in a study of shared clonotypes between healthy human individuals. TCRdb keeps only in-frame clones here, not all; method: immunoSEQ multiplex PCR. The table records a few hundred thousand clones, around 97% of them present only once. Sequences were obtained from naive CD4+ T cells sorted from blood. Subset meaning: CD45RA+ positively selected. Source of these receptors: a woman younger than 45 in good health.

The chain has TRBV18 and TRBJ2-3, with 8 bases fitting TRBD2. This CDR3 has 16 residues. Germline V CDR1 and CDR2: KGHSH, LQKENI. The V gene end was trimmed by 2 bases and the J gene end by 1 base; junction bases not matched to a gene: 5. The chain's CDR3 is CASSPVPGRGTDTQYF. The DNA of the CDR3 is TGTGCCAGCTCACCAGTCCCCGGGAGGGGCACAGATACGCAGTATTTT. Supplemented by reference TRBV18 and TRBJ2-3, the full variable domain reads NAGVMQNPRHLVRRRGQEARLRCSPMKGHSHVYWYRQLPEEGLKFMVYLQKENIIDESGMPKERFSAEFPKEGPSILRIQQVVRGDSAAYFCASSPVPGRGTDTQYFGPGTRLTVL.

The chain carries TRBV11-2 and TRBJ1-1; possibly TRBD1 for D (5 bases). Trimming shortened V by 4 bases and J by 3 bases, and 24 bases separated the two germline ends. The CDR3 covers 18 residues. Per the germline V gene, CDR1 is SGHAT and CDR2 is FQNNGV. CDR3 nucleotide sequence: TGTGCCAGCAGCTCATTGATGGGCGGGGGATGGTTGCACACTGAAGCTTTCTTT. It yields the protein CASSSLMGGGWLHTEAFF.

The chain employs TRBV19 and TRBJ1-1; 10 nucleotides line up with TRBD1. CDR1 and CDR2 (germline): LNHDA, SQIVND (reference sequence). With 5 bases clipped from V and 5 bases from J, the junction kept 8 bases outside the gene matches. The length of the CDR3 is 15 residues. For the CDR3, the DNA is TGTGCCAGTAGTGCCCGGACAGGGGGAAAAACTGAAGCTTTCTTT. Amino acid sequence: CASSARTGGKTEAFF.

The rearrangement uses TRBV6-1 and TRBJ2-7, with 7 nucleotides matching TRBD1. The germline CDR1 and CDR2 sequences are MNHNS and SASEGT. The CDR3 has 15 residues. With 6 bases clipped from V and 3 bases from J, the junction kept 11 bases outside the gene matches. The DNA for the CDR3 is TGTGCCAGCAGACGGGGACAGAGCCTTATCTACGAGCAGTACTTC. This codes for CASRRGQSLIYEQYF.

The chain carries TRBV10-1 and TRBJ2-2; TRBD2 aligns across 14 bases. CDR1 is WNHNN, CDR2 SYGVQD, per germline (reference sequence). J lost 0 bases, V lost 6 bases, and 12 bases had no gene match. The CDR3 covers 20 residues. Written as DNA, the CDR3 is TGCGCCAGCAGCGGGACCGGGACTAGCGGGAGACCTTCGAACACCGGGGAGCTGTTTTTT. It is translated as CASSGTGTSGRPSNTGELFF.

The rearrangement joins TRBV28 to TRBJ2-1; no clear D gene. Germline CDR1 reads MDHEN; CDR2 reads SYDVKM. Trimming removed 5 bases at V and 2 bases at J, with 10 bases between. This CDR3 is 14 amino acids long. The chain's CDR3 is CASSIGFPYNEQFF. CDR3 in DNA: TGTGCCAGCAGTATAGGTTTCCCCTACAATGAGCAGTTCTTC.

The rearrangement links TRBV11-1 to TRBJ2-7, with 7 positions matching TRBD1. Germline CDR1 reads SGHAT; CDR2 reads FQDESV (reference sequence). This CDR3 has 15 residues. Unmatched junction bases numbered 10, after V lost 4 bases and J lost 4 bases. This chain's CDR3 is CASSSRTGRGYEQYF. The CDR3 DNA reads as TGTGCCAGCAGCTCCCGGACAGGCCGGGGTTACGAGCAGTACTTC.

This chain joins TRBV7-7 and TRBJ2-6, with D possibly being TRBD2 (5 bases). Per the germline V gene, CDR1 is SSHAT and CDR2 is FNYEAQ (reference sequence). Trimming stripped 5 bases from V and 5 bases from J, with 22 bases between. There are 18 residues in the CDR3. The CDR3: CASSGLLKCPSRANVLTF. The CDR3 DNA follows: TGTGCCAGCAGCGGACTCCTTAAGTGCCCAAGTCGGGCCAACGTCCTGACTTTC.

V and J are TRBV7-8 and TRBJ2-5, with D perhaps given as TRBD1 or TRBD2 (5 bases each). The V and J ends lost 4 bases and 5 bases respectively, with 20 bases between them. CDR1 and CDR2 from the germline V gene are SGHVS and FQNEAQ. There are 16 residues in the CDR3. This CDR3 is CASSWGSHHPRETQYF. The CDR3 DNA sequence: TGTGCCAGCAGCTGGGGGTCTCATCATCCACGGGAGACCCAGTACTTC.

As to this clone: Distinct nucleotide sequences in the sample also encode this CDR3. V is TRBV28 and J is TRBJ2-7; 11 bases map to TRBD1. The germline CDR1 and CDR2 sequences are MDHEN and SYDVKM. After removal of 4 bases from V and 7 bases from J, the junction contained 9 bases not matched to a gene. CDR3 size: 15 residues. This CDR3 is CASSSGTGGPYEQYF. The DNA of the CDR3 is TGTGCCAGCAGTTCCGGGACAGGGGGACCATATGAGCAGTACTTC.

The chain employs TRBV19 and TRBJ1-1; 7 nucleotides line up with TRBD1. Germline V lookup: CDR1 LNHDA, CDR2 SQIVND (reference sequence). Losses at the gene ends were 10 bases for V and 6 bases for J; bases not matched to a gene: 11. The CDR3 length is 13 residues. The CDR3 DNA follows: TGTGCCACTCGGACAGGCCTGGCCTCTGAAGCTTTCTTT. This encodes CATRTGLASEAFF.

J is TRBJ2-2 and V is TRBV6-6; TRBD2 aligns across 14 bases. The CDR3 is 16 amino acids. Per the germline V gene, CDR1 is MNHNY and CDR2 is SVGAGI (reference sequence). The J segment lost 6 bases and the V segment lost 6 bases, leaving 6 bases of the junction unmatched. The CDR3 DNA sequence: TGTGCCAGCAGCCAGGGACTAGCGGGAGTGGCCGGGGAGCTGTTTTTT. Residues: CASSQGLAGVAGELFF.

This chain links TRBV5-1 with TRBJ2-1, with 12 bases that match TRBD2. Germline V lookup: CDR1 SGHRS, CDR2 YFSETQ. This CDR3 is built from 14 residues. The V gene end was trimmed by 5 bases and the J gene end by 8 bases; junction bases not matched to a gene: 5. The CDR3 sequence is CASRRLAGVHEQFF. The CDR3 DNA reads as TGCGCCAGCAGGAGACTAGCGGGAGTCCATGAGCAGTTCTTC.

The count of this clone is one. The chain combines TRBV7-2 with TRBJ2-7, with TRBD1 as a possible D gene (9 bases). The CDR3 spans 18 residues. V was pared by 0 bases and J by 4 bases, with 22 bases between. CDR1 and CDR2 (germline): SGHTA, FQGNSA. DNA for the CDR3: TGTGCCAGCAGCTTAGCGATCGGGAGGGGACAGGGCATGTACGAGCAGTACTTC. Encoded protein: CASSLAIGRGQGMYEQYF.

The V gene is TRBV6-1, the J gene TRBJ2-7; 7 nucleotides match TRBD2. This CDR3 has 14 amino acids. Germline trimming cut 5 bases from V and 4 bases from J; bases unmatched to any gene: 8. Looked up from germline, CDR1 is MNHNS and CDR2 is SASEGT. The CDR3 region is CASSPVSGLYEQYF. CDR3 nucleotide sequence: TGTGCCAGCAGTCCTGTTAGCGGGTTGTACGAGCAGTACTTC.

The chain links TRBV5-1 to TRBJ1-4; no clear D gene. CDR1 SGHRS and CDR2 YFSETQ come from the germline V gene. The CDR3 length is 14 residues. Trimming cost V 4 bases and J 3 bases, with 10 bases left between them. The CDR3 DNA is TGCGCCAGCAGCAACGGGCCTTCTAATGAAAAACTGTTTTTT. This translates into CASSNGPSNEKLFF.

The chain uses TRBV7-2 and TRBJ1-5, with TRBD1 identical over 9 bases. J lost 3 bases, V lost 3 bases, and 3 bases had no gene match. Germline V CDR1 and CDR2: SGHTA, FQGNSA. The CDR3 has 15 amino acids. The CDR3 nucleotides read TGTGCCAGCAGCTTGACAGGGGGTAACAATCAGCCCCAGCATTTT. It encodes CASSLTGGNNQPQHF. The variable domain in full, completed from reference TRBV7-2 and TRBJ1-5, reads GAGVSQSPSNKVTEKGKDVELRCDPISGHTALYWYRQSLGQGLEFLIYFQGNSAPDKSGLPSDRFSAERTGGSVSTLTIQRTQQEDSAVYLCASSLTGGNNQPQHFGDGTRLSIL.

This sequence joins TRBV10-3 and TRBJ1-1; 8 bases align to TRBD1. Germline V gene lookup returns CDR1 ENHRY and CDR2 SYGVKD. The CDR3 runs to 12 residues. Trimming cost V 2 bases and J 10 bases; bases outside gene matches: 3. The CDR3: CAISEGQGRAFF. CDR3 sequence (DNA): TGTGCCATCAGTGAGGGACAGGGACGAGCTTTCTTT.

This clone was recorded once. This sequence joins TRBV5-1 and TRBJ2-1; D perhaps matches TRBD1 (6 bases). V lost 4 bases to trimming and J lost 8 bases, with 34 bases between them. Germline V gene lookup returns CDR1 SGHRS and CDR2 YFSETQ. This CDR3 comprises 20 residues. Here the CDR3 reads CASSPNPGMSRGGNRDEQFF. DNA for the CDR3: TGCGCCAGCAGCCCTAACCCCGGGATGTCCAGGGGCGGAAATAGGGATGAGCAGTTCTTC.

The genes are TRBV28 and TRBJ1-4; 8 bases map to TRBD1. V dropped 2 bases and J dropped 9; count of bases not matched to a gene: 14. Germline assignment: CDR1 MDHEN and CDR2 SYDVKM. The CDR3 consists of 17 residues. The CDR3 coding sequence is TGTGCCAGCAGTTTAATTCAGGGGGCGAGCCTTAAGAAAAAACTGTTTTTT. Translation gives CASSLIQGASLKKKLFF.

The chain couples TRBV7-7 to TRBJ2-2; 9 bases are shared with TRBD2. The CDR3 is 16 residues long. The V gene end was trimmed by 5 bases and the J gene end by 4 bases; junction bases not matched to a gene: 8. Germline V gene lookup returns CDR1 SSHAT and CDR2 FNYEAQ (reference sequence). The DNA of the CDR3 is TGTGCCAGCAGCCAAAGCGGGGGGCCCGCCACCGGGGAGCTGTTTTTT. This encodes CASSQSGGPATGELFF.

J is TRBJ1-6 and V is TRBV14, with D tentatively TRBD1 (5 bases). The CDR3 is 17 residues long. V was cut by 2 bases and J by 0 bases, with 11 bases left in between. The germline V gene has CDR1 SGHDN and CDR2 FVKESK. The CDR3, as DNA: TGTGCCAGCAGCCAATTCAGGGAAAGCTCCTATAATTCACCCCTCCACTTT. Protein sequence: CASSQFRESSYNSPLHF.

CDR3 coding DNA: TGTGCCAGCAGTGAAGCACAGTCTGGGGCCAACGTCCTGACTTTC. Translating gives CASSEAQSGANVLTF. The rearrangement uses TRBV6-1 and TRBJ2-6; D remains ambiguous. Germline V gene data show CDR1 as MNHNS and CDR2 as SASEGT. V lost 0 bases, J lost 1 base, and 4 bases lay in between. The CDR3 runs 15 residues.

The CDR3 DNA reads as TGTGCCCACGGTGCCGCGGATGGCACAGATACGCAGTATTTT. Translated: CAHGAADGTDTQYF. This rearrangement joins TRBV10-3 to TRBJ2-3; D remains unclear. The CDR3 contains 14 residues. Trimming removed 11 bases at V and 1 base at J, with 16 bases between. CDR1 is ENHRY and CDR2 is SYGVKD in the germline V gene.

The CDR3 here is CASSDGDSGAYEQYF. CDR3 DNA: TGCGCCAGCAGTGATGGGGACAGTGGGGCCTACGAGCAGTACTTC. The J gene is TRBJ2-7, the V gene TRBV10-1, with TRBD1 identical over 7 bases. The J segment lost 2 bases and the V segment lost 3 bases, leaving 7 bases of the junction unmatched. Germline assignment: CDR1 WNHNN and CDR2 SYGVQD (reference sequence). The CDR3 sequence is 15 residues long.

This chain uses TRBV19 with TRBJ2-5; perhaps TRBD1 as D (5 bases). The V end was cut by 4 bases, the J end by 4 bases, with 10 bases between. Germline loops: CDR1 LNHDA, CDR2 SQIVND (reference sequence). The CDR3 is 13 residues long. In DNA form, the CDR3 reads TGTGCCAGTAGTACGCAGGGTGGAGAGACCCAGTACTTC. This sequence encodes CASSTQGGETQYF.

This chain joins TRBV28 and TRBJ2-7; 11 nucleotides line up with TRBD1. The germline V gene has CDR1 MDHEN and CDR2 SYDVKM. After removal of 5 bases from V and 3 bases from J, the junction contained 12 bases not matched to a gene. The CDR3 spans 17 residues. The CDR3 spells CASSPNPRTGGGYEQYF. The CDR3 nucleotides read TGTGCCAGCAGTCCTAATCCGAGGACAGGGGGCGGCTACGAGCAGTACTTC.